These 14 T cell receptor beta chains came from one sample sequenced in a study of OX40 agonist ivuxolimab in advanced cancers. Here immunoSEQ multiplex PCR was the method, and the copy in TCRdb shows in-frame clones only, minus some. Among about 72,000 clones, around 90% were seen once, and the ten largest hold about 0.9%. Sequencing used CD4+ or CD8+ T cells sorted from blood, obtained in a trial of the OX40 agonist ivuxolimab. The receptors stem from an adult with an advanced solid tumor such as melanoma, head and neck, liver or kidney cancer.

The chain has TRBV5-5 and TRBJ1-5; no clear D gene. This CDR3 is built from 20 residues. Between the trimmed V and J ends, which lost 0 bases and 2 bases, there was a span of 24 bases. Germline assignment: CDR1 SGHKS and CDR2 YYEKEE (reference sequence). CDR3 protein: CASSLGPGRASDGGNQPQHF. CDR3 DNA: TGTGCCAGCAGCTTGGGTCCCGGACGGGCAAGTGACGGGGGCAATCAGCCCCAGCATTTT.

The chain carries TRBV7-2 and TRBJ1-2; D not certain. CDR1 is SGHTA, CDR2 FQGNSA, per germline. This CDR3 has 14 amino acids. Trimming took off 1 base at V and 3 bases at J, with 9 bases between the two ends. In nucleotides, the CDR3 is TGTGCCAGCAGCTTAGTGGTTACGGACTATGGCTACACCTTC. Encoded protein: CASSLVVTDYGYTF.

This rearrangement joins TRBV28 to TRBJ1-4; the D gene is possibly TRBD1 (6 bases). Germline-derived CDR1 and CDR2 are MDHEN and SYDVKM. This CDR3 comprises 15 residues. V was clipped by 5 bases and J by 5 bases, with 15 bases between them. CDR3 protein: CASSKFGTLNEKLFF. Here the CDR3 DNA reads TGTGCCAGCAGTAAATTCGGGACACTAAATGAAAAACTGTTTTTT.

The V and J genes are TRBV29-1 and TRBJ1-2; D possibly corresponds to TRBD1 (5 bases). There are 15 residues in the CDR3. Germline-derived CDR1 and CDR2 are SQVTM and ANQGSEA. V was cut by 5 bases and J by 4 bases, with 20 bases left in between. The CDR3 sequence: CSVPSFGQGSYGYTF. CDR3 DNA sequence: TGCAGCGTTCCTTCCTTCGGGCAGGGAAGCTATGGCTACACCTTC. Full variable domain (rest looked up from reference TRBV29-1 and TRBJ1-2): SAVISQKPSRDICQRGTSLTIQCQVDSQVTMMFWYRQQPGQSLTLIATANQGSEATYESGFVIDKFPISRPNLTFSTLTVSNMSPEDSSIYLCSVPSFGQGSYGYTFGSGTRLTVV.

This chain joins TRBV7-2 and TRBJ2-7; the D gene is possibly TRBD1 (6 bases). Between the trimmed V and J ends, which lost 3 bases and 2 bases, there was a span of 8 bases. Germline V CDR1 and CDR2: SGHTA, FQGNSA. The CDR3 is 13 amino acids. The CDR3 DNA follows: TGTGCCAGCAGCTTCCGGGACACCTACGAGCAGTACTTC. Its translation: CASSFRDTYEQYF.

The chain employs TRBV27 and TRBJ1-2, with D maybe TRBD1 (5 bases). The germline V gene has CDR1 MNHEY and CDR2 SMNVEV (reference sequence). The CDR3 runs to 21 residues. The V gene lost 5 bases and the J gene lost 2 bases, with 33 bases spanning the gap. For the CDR3, the DNA is TGTGCCAGCAGTCCCCCCCTACGGGGCCGAGCCCTTCATTGGGGAAACTATGGCTACACCTTC. It codes for CASSPPLRGRALHWGNYGYTF.

The rearrangement uses TRBV6-5 and TRBJ2-7, with D unclear. Trimming removed 5 bases at V and 6 bases at J, with 8 bases between. The V gene's germline CDR1 is MNHEY and CDR2 SVGAGI. The CDR3 has 11 residues. The chain's CDR3 is CASSEWGEQYF. The CDR3 coding sequence is TGTGCCAGCAGTGAATGGGGCGAGCAGTACTTC.

The genes are TRBV6-5 and TRBJ1-6, with a weak D call TRBD1 (5 bases). The CDR3 spans 15 residues. Looked up from germline, CDR1 is MNHEY and CDR2 is SVGAGI. Trimming pared 2 bases from V and 7 bases from J, leaving 12 bases between. This CDR3 reads CASSYLGQGNSPLHF. CDR3 bases: TGTGCCAGCAGTTACCTCGGGCAGGGAAATTCACCCCTCCACTTT.

This chain uses TRBV5-4 with TRBJ2-1, with D perhaps being TRBD1 or TRBD2 (7 bases each). CDR1 is SGHNT and CDR2 is YYREEE in the germline V gene (reference sequence). V was trimmed by 1 base and J by 6 bases, leaving 17 bases between them. The CDR3 length is 16 residues. The CDR3 spells CASSLLRQGGGNEQFF. CDR3 DNA: TGTGCCAGCAGCTTGTTGCGACAGGGAGGGGGCAATGAGCAGTTCTTC.

The rearrangement uses TRBV20-1 and TRBJ2-7; possibly TRBD1 for D (5 bases). The germline V gene has CDR1 DFQATT and CDR2 SNEGSKA (reference sequence). There are 11 residues in the CDR3. V dropped 1 base and J dropped 6 bases, with 7 bases sitting between them. CDR3 coding DNA: TGCAGTGCTAGAGGTGACAGCGAGCAGTACTTC. It specifies CSARGDSEQYF.

The chain links TRBV2 to TRBJ2-1; 11 bases map to TRBD2. Germline V lookup: CDR1 SNHLY, CDR2 FYNNEI. Germline trimming cut 1 base from V and 7 bases from J; bases unmatched to any gene: 3. This CDR3 is 15 amino acids long. CDR3 protein: CASSEGIAGGNEQFF. In DNA, the CDR3 is TGTGCCAGCAGTGAAGGAATAGCGGGGGGGAATGAGCAGTTCTTC.

The chain uses TRBV6-6 and TRBJ1-5; D gene uncertain. The CDR3 spans 13 residues. V was clipped by 0 bases and J by 6 bases, with 6 bases between them. Looked up from germline, CDR1 is MNHNY and CDR2 is SVGAGI (reference sequence). The CDR3 protein is CASSYSFGQPQHF. DNA for the CDR3: TGTGCCAGCAGTTACTCGTTTGGTCAGCCCCAGCATTTT.

This clone occurred a few times. V gene TRBV11-2 combines with J gene TRBJ2-1; D assignment may be TRBD1 or TRBD2 (5 bases each). Germline loops: CDR1 SGHAT, CDR2 FQNNGV. The germline V and J ends were trimmed by 4 bases and 4 bases, with 17 bases remaining between them. There are 16 residues in the CDR3. In DNA form, the CDR3 reads TGTGCCAGCAGCTCAATCCGAGGGGCATTTTACAATGAGCAGTTCTTC. It is translated as CASSSIRGAFYNEQFF.

This chain connects TRBV28 to TRBJ2-1, with 7 bases aligning to TRBD2. The V gene's germline CDR1 is MDHEN and CDR2 SYDVKM. V lost 5 bases and J lost 1; bases outside the gene matches: 5. The CDR3 contains 15 residues. The CDR3 region is CASSPPGLSYNEQFF. The CDR3 nucleotides are TGTGCCAGCAGTCCTCCGGGACTATCCTACAATGAGCAGTTCTTC.